One and the same sample provided the 29 T cell receptor beta chains below, sequenced in a study of shared clonotypes between healthy human individuals. Profiled with immunoSEQ multiplex PCR; TCRdb holds only in-frame clones, not every one. The sample lists fewer than 2.5 million clones, under 95% seen once, with more than 0.35% in the top ten. Sample: naive CD4+ T cells from PBMCs. Subset specified: CD45RA+ positively selected. The receptor set was obtained from a man between 18 and 35 years old in good health. Some clones in this sample may be carry-over from other donors' samples.

The genes are TRBV5-4 and TRBJ2-7; D might be TRBD1 or TRBD2, each matching 6 bases. The CDR3 extends over 15 amino acids. Trimming shortened V by 2 bases and J by 0 bases, and 12 bases separated the two germline ends. Per the germline V gene, CDR1 is SGHNT and CDR2 is YYREEE (reference sequence). CDR3 region: CASSLQGGGSYEQYF. CDR3 nucleotide sequence: TGTGCCAGCAGCTTACAGGGAGGAGGCTCCTACGAGCAGTACTTC.

This clone was seen a single time. The chain combines TRBV19 with TRBJ2-3; D possibly matches TRBD1 or TRBD2 (5 bases each). The CDR3 totals 16 residues. Germline V gene data show CDR1 as LNHDA and CDR2 as SQIVND (reference sequence). Trimming removed 6 bases at V and 6 bases at J, with 22 bases between. CDR3 region: CASRTRSGGYSDTQYF. CDR3 DNA: TGTGCCAGTAGAACCAGGAGTGGGGGTTATTCGGATACGCAGTATTTT.

The CDR3 DNA is TGTGCCAGCAGTCCCGGGACAGGGGCTCAAGAGACCCAGTACTTC. Translating gives CASSPGTGAQETQYF. The chain employs TRBV2 and TRBJ2-5; the match to TRBD1 covers 10 bases. Trimming took 5 bases from V and 2 from J; bases not matched to a gene: 5. The CDR3 has 15 residues. The germline V gene has CDR1 SNHLY and CDR2 FYNNEI.

This chain uses TRBV28 with TRBJ2-7; 10 bases agree with TRBD1. The CDR3 consists of 16 residues. Trimming cost V 5 bases and J 2 bases; bases outside gene matches: 9. Germline V lookup: CDR1 MDHEN, CDR2 SYDVKM. CDR3 bases: TGTGCCAGCAGTGACCGGGACAGGGGAATCACCTACGAGCAGTACTTC. Translated, it gives CASSDRDRGITYEQYF.

The rearrangement uses TRBV7-2 and TRBJ2-1, with D possibly TRBD1 on 5 matching bases. V was pared by 5 bases and J by 2 bases, with 10 bases between. Germline lookup yields CDR1 SGHTA and CDR2 FQGNSA. The CDR3 extends over 14 amino acids. The chain's CDR3 is CASSATGTYNEQFF. CDR3 DNA sequence: TGTGCCAGCAGCGCAACAGGAACCTACAATGAGCAGTTCTTC.

V is TRBV5-1 and J is TRBJ1-2; the match to TRBD1 covers 9 bases. CDR1 and CDR2 (germline): SGHRS, YFSETQ. This CDR3 contains 14 residues. Trimming cost V 2 bases and J 4 bases; bases outside gene matches: 3. CDR3 sequence: CASSFGQGIYGYTF. The CDR3 DNA reads TGCGCCAGCAGCTTTGGACAGGGGATCTATGGCTACACCTTC.

A single count supports this clone. The gene calls are TRBV4-1 and TRBJ2-3; D call uncertain. V was trimmed by 1 base and J by 6 bases, leaving 14 bases between them. The CDR3 is 15 residues long. CDR1 is MGHRA, CDR2 YSYEKL, per germline. In DNA form, the CDR3 reads TGCGCCAGCAGCCAAGGTGACAAGAGTTGGGATACGCAGTATTTT. Amino acid sequence: CASSQGDKSWDTQYF.

V is TRBV9 and J is TRBJ1-1; possibly TRBD1 for D (5 bases). V was trimmed by 3 bases and J by 0 bases, leaving 15 bases between them. The CDR3 sequence is 16 residues long. Germline V lookup: CDR1 SGDLS, CDR2 YYNGEE. CDR3 DNA: TGTGCCAGCAGCGACCCCCGACTAGGGGTGAACACTGAAGCTTTCTTT. It is translated as CASSDPRLGVNTEAFF.

This chain uses TRBV11-1 with TRBJ2-1, with 12 bases identical to TRBD2. The V gene's germline CDR1 is SGHAT and CDR2 FQDESV (reference sequence). CDR3 length: 16 amino acids. After removal of 4 bases from V and 7 bases from J, the junction contained 8 bases not matched to a gene. The CDR3 is CASSSVLAGGYNEQFF. In DNA, the CDR3 is TGTGCCAGCAGCTCCGTACTAGCGGGAGGTTATAATGAGCAGTTCTTC.

The chain carries TRBV30 and TRBJ2-7, with 13 bases that match TRBD2. The CDR3 has 14 residues. Per germline, CDR1 GTSNPN and CDR2 SVGIG (reference sequence). V dropped 4 bases and J dropped 3; count of bases not matched to a gene: 3. The CDR3 loop reads CAWKGLAGVYEQYF. In nucleotides, the CDR3 is TGTGCCTGGAAAGGACTAGCGGGAGTCTACGAGCAGTACTTC.

The J gene is TRBJ2-7, the V gene TRBV6-5; D possibly corresponds to TRBD1 (8 bases). The V and J ends lost 5 bases and 7 bases respectively, with 12 bases between them. Germline V lookup: CDR1 MNHEY, CDR2 SVGAGI. The CDR3 loop spans 12 amino acids. The CDR3 reads CASSTGGGEQYF. The DNA of the CDR3 is TGTGCCAGCAGTACAGGGGGGGGAGAGCAGTACTTC.

This clone showed up just once. This chain connects TRBV2 to TRBJ2-7, with TRBD2 matching over 9 bases. The V and J ends lost 2 bases and 6 bases, in that order; junction bases with no gene match: 5. This CDR3 comprises 14 residues. Germline values: CDR1 SNHLY, CDR2 FYNNEI. CDR3 amino acids: CASSENSAGGEQYF. The DNA of the CDR3 is TGTGCCAGCAGTGAAAATTCAGCGGGAGGCGAGCAGTACTTC.

Of note for this clone: Other DNA sequences in the same sample also yield this CDR3. The rearrangement uses TRBV5-1 and TRBJ2-3; tentatively, D is TRBD1 or TRBD2 (6 bases each). The germline gives CDR1 SGHRS, CDR2 YFSETQ. Trimming shortened V by 0 bases and J by 5 bases, and 10 bases separated the two germline ends. CDR3 size: 14 residues. Written as DNA, the CDR3 is TGCGCCAGCAGCTTGGAGGGGGGAGAAGATACGCAGTATTTT. Amino acids: CASSLEGGEDTQYF. The full variable domain, in which reference TRBV5-1 and TRBJ2-3 provide the parts outside the CDR3, is KAGVTQTPRYLIKTRGQQVTLSCSPISGHRSVSWYQQTPGQGLQFLFEYFSETQRNKGNFPGRFSGRQFSNSRSEMNVSTLELGDSALYLCASSLEGGEDTQYFGPGTRLTVL.

The chain is built from TRBV5-8 and TRBJ1-4; D call uncertain. CDR3 length: 15 amino acids. Germline V lookup: CDR1 SGHTS, CDR2 YDEGEE. The V end lost 3 bases, the J end lost 4 bases, and 13 bases lay between the germline ends. Here the CDR3 DNA reads TGTGCCAGCAGCTCGGGGATCCATATTAATGAAAAACTGTTTTTT. It is translated as CASSSGIHINEKLFF.

This chain connects TRBV6-6 to TRBJ2-6, with D unclear. CDR3 length: 15 residues. V was cut by 8 bases and J by 1 base, with 12 bases left in between. Germline CDR1 MNHNY, CDR2 SVGAGI (reference sequence). This CDR3 is CASLKAASGANVLTF. Written as DNA, the CDR3 is TGTGCCAGCCTCAAGGCGGCATCTGGGGCCAACGTCCTGACTTTC.

The chain couples TRBV9 to TRBJ2-6; D gene unclear. The V gene's germline CDR1 is SGDLS and CDR2 YYNGEE. This CDR3 has 15 amino acids. V shed 4 bases and J shed 0 bases, with 8 bases lying between them. The DNA for the CDR3 is TGTGCCAGCAGCACGTCGTCCTCTGGGGCCAACGTCCTGACTTTC. It is translated as CASSTSSSGANVLTF.

This CDR3 reads CASSPASEAKTQYF. CDR3 DNA sequence: TGTGCCAGCTCACCCGCCTCCGAGGCGAAGACCCAGTACTTC. V and J are TRBV18 and TRBJ2-5; D unclear. V shed 3 bases and J shed 6 bases, with 14 bases lying between them. The CDR3 sequence is 14 residues long. The V gene's germline CDR1 is KGHSH and CDR2 LQKENI.

This clone was recorded once. The genes are TRBV29-1 and TRBJ1-2; D is unclear. This CDR3 region has 14 residues. V shed 6 bases and J shed 0 bases, with 14 bases lying between them. In germline, CDR1 is SQVTM, CDR2 ANQGSEA. The DNA for the CDR3 is TGCAGCGTCGAGGGCGGGAGGTCTAACTATGGCTACACCTTC. This sequence encodes CSVEGGRSNYGYTF.

CDR3 in DNA: TGCGCCAGCAGCTTAACCGCGGGGGACGGAGGCATTCAGTACTTC. Translation: CASSLTAGDGGIQYF. The chain employs TRBV5-1 and TRBJ2-4; 7 nucleotides line up with TRBD2. CDR1 is SGHRS, CDR2 YFSETQ, per germline. V shed 2 bases, J shed 9 bases, and the junction held 11 bases outside the gene matches. The CDR3 length is 15 residues.

The chain joins TRBV20-1 to TRBJ2-1; 7 positions match TRBD1. J was trimmed by 8 bases and V by 5 bases; bases with no gene match: 3. Germline CDR1 reads DFQATT; CDR2 reads SNEGSKA (reference sequence). The CDR3 sequence is 11 residues long. CDR3 amino acids: CSADRADEQFF. Written as DNA, the CDR3 is TGCAGTGCTGACAGGGCGGATGAGCAGTTCTTC.

Notes on this clone: Within the sample, other DNA sequences also encode this same CDR3. J is TRBJ2-7 and V is TRBV18, with 9 bases lining up with TRBD1. V lost 4 bases to trimming and J lost 7 bases; unmatched junction nucleotides: 5. Looked up from germline, CDR1 is KGHSH and CDR2 is LQKENI. The CDR3 spans 13 residues. CDR3 sequence (DNA): TGTGCCAGCTCACGGGAGACAGGGGGAGAGCAGTACTTC. This sequence encodes CASSRETGGEQYF.

The chain links TRBV11-2 to TRBJ2-5, with D hard to call. Trimming stripped 5 bases from V and 2 bases from J, with 15 bases between. Per the germline V gene, CDR1 is SGHAT and CDR2 is FQNNGV. The length of the CDR3 is 15 residues. The CDR3 bases are TGTGCCAGCAGCCGCCCCGGTGGTGGACAAGAGACCCAGTACTTC. Amino acid sequence: CASSRPGGGQETQYF.

The gene calls are TRBV5-1 and TRBJ2-1; TRBD2 might be the D (5 bases). CDR3 size: 16 residues. Trimming took 4 bases from V and 4 from J, leaving 18 bases between them. Germline V CDR1 and CDR2: SGHRS, YFSETQ. The DNA of the CDR3 is TGCGCCAGCAGCGCGGAGGTCGGGAATTCATACAATGAGCAGTTCTTC. This translates into CASSAEVGNSYNEQFF.

Written as DNA, the CDR3 is TGTGCCAGCAGCTTAAGCCGAAATCAGCCCCAGCATTTT. Translated, it gives CASSLSRNQPQHF. This rearrangement joins TRBV11-2 to TRBJ1-5; D remains ambiguous. The germline CDR1 and CDR2 sequences are SGHAT and FQNNGV. The V end lost 2 bases, the J end lost 4 bases, and 6 bases lay between the germline ends. The CDR3 has 13 residues.

The chain carries TRBV19 and TRBJ2-1, with D tentatively TRBD1 (6 bases). The ends were cut back, 5 bases at V and 2 bases at J, with 10 bases in the middle. CDR3 size: 14 residues. From germline, CDR1 is LNHDA and CDR2 SQIVND (reference sequence). The CDR3 spells CASSPGATYNEQFF. The DNA of the CDR3 is TGTGCCAGTAGTCCAGGGGCCACCTACAATGAGCAGTTCTTC.

In the case of this clone: A read error may account for a junction end that differs from germline. V is TRBV6-5 and J is TRBJ2-1, with D possibly matching TRBD2 (6 bases). Looked up from germline, CDR1 is MNHEY and CDR2 is SVGAGI. This CDR3 has 14 amino acids. The CDR3 protein is CASSNRDSHNEQFF. The CDR3 coding sequence is TGTGCCAGCAGCAACCGGGACTCCCACAATGAGCAGTTCTTC.

CDR3 sequence reads: CASSRDRGFQNIQYF. The CDR3 nucleotides read TGTGCCAGCAGCCGGGACAGGGGCTTCCAAAACATTCAGTACTTC. V and J are TRBV7-2 and TRBJ2-4; the match to TRBD1 covers 10 bases. This CDR3 spans 15 amino acids. Germline CDR1 and CDR2: SGHTA and FQGNSA. The junction had 6 bases not matched to a gene; V was cut back by 5 bases and J by 5 bases.

V usage is TRBV7-2 and J usage is TRBJ2-1; D call uncertain. The V gene's germline CDR1 is SGHTA and CDR2 FQGNSA. The V gene lost 3 bases and the J gene lost 3 bases, with 9 bases spanning the gap. This CDR3 has 14 residues. CDR3 DNA sequence: TGTGCCAGCAGCTTTAGCAAAGTCTACAATGAGCAGTTCTTC. It specifies CASSFSKVYNEQFF.

The chain combines TRBV10-3 with TRBJ2-1; D remains unclear. Germline V gene lookup returns CDR1 ENHRY and CDR2 SYGVKD. The V end lost 6 bases, the J end lost 8 bases, and 11 bases lay between the germline ends. The CDR3 contains 12 residues. The CDR3 nucleotides read TGTGCCATCAGGGGCCCTAACGATGAGCAGTTCTTC. This codes for CAIRGPNDEQFF.